The TCR beta chain under discussion was sequenced for a study of shared clonotypes between healthy human individuals. About 30,000 T cell genomes (around 200 ng DNA) went into each sorted-subset replicate. Data came from immunoSEQ multiplex PCR; TCRdb stores just in-frame clones and leaves some out. The data hold millions of clones, with 90% to 95% observed a single time. As regards this clone: Its specificity is not known.

Study-level findings and limits: It was the few donors that limited the genetic and exposure-history diversity represented.

Trimming shortened V by 0 bases and J by 3 bases, and 13 bases separated the two germline ends. From germline, CDR1 is SGDLS and CDR2 YYNGEE. The CDR3 covers 15 residues. Sequencing input: naive CD4+ T cells sorted from blood. The subset is: CD45RA+ positively selected. The TCR comes from a young man in good health. The rearrangement uses TRBV9 and TRBJ2-7; tentatively, D is TRBD2 (6 bases). CDR3 nucleotides: TGTGCCAGCAGCGTAGCGCCCGGGAGCGTCTACGAGCAGTACTTC. Protein: CASSVAPGSVYEQYF.